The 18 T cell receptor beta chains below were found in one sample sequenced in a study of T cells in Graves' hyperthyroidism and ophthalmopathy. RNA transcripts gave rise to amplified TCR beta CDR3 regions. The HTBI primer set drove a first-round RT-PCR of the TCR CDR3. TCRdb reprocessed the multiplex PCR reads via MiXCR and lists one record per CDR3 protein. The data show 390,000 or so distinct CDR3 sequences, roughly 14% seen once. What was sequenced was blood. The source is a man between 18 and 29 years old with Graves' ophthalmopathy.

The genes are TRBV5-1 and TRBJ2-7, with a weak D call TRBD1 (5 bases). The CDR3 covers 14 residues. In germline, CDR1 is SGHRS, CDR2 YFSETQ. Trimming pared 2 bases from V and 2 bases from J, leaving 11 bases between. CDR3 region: CASSFAGPTYEQYF. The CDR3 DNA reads TGCGCCAGCAGCTTCGCAGGGCCAACCTACGAGCAGTACTTC.

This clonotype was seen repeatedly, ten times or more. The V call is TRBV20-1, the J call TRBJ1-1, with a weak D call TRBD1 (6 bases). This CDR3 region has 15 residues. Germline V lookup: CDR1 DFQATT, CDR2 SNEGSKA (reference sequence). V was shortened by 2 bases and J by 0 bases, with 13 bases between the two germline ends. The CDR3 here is CSARKGGKMNTEAFF. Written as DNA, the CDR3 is TGCAGTGCTAGAAAGGGGGGGAAAATGAACACTGAAGCTTTCTTT.

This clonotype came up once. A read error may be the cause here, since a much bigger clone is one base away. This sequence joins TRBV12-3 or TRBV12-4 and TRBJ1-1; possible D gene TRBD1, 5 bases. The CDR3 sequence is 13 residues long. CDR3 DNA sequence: TGTGCCAGCAGTCTTCCTACAGGCGCTGAAGCTTCCTTT. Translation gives CASSLPTGAEASF.

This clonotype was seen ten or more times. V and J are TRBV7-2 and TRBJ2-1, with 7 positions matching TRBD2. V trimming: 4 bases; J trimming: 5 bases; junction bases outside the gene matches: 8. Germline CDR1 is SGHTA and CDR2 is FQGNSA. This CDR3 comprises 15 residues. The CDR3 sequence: CASSSLGGGNNEQFF. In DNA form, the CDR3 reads TGTGCCAGCAGCTCCCTTGGCGGGGGAAACAATGAGCAGTTCTTC.

The CDR3 nucleotides are TGTGCCAGCAGTTCTAGGGTCGGTTACAATGAGCAGTTCTTC. Translating gives CASSSRVGYNEQFF. The rearrangement joins TRBV27 to TRBJ2-1; no clear D gene. Trimming took off 4 bases at V and 4 bases at J, with 11 bases between the two ends. Germline-derived CDR1 and CDR2 are MNHEY and SMNVEV (reference sequence). The CDR3 extends over 14 amino acids.

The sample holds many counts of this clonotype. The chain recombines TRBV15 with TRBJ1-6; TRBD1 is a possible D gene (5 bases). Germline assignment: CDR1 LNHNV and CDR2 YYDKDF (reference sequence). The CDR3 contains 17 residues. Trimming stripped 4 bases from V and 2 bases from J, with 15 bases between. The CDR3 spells CATSKSRDRAYNSPLHF. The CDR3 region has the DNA TGTGCCACCAGCAAAAGCAGGGATAGGGCCTATAATTCACCCCTCCACTTT. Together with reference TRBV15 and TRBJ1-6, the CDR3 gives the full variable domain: DAMVIQNPRYQVTQFGKPVTLSCSQTLNHNVMYWYQQKSSQAPKLLFHYYDKDFNNEADTPDNFQSRRPNTSFCFLDIRSPGLGDTAMYLCATSKSRDRAYNSPLHFGNGTRLTVT.

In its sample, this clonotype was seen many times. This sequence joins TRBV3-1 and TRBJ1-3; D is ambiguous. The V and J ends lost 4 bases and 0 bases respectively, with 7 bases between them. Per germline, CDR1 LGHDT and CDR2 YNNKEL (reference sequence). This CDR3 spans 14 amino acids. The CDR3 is CASSPPSSGNTIYF. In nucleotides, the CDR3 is TGTGCCAGCAGCCCCCCGAGCTCTGGAAACACCATATATTTT.

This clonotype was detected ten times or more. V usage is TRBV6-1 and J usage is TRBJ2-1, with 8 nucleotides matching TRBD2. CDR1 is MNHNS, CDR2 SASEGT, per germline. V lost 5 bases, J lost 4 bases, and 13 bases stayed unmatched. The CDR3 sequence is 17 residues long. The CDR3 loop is CASSFAERGGPYNEQFF. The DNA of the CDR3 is TGTGCCAGCAGTTTCGCTGAACGGGGGGGCCCTTACAATGAGCAGTTCTTC.

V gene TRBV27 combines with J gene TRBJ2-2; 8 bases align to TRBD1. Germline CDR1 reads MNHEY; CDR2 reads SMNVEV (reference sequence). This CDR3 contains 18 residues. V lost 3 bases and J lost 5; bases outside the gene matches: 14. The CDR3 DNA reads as TGTGCCAGCAGTTTCACGGGGGACAGGCGCGCGGGGACCGGGGAGCTGTTTTTT. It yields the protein CASSFTGDRRAGTGELFF.

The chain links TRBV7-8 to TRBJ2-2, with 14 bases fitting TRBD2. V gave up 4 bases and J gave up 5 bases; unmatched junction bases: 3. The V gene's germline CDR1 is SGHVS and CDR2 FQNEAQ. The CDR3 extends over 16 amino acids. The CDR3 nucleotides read TGTGCCAGCAGCTCTGGGACTAGCGGGAGAACCGGGGAGCTGTTTTTT. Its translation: CASSSGTSGRTGELFF.

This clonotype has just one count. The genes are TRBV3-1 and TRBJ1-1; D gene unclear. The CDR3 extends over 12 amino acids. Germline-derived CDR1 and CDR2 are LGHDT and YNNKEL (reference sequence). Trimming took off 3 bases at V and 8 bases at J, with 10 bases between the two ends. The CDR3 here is CASSHPGEEAFF. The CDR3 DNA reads TGTGCCAGCAGCCACCCGGGAGAGGAAGCTTTCTTT.

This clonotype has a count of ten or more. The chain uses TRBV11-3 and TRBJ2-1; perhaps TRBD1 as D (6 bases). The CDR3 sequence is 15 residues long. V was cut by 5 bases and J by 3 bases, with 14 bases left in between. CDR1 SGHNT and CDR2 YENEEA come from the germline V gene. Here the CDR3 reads CASSPGTPHYNEQFF. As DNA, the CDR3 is TGTGCCAGCAGCCCCGGGACACCCCACTACAATGAGCAGTTCTTC.

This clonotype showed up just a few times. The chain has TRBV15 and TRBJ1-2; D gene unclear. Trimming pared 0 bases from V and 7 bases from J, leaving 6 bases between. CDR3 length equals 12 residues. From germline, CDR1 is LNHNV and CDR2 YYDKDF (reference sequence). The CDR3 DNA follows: TGTGCCACCAGCAGAGAGACCCCTGGCTACACCTTC. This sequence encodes CATSRETPGYTF.

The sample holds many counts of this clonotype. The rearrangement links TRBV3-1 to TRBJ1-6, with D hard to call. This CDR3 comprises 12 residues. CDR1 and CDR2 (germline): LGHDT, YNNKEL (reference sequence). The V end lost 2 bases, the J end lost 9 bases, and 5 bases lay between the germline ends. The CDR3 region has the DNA TGTGCCAGCAGCCAATTCAGTTCACCCCTCCACTTT. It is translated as CASSQFSSPLHF.

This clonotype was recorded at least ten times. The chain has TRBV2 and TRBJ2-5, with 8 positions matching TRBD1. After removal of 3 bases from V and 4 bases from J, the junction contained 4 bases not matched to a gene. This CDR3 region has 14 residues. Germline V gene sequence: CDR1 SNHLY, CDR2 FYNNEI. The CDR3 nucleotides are TGTGCCAGCAGTGACAGGGGGCTTGGAGAGACCCAGTACTTC. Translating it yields CASSDRGLGETQYF.

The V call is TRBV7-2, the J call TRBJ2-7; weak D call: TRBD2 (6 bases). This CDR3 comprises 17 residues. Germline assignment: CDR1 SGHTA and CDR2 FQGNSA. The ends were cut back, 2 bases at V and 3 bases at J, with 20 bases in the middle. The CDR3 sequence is CASSLFGTPAHHYEQYF. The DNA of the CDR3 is TGTGCCAGCAGCTTATTCGGGACTCCTGCTCACCACTACGAGCAGTACTTC. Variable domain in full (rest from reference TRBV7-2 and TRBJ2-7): GAGVSQSPSNKVTEKGKDVELRCDPISGHTALYWYRQSLGQGLEFLIYFQGNSAPDKSGLPSDRFSAERTGGSVSTLTIQRTQQEDSAVYLCASSLFGTPAHHYEQYFGPGTRLTVT.

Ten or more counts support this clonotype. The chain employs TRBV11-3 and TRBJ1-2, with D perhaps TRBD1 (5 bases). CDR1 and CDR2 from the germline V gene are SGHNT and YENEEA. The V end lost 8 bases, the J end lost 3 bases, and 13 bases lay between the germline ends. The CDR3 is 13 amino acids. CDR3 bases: TGTGCCAGCGGGACTCAAGCTTACTATGGCTACACCTTC. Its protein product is CASGTQAYYGYTF. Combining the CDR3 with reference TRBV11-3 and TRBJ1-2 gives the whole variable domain EAGVVQSPRYKIIEKKQPVAFWCNPISGHNTLYWYLQNLGQGPELLIRYENEEAVDDSQLPKDRFSAERLKGVDSTLKIQPAELGDSAVYLCASGTQAYYGYTFGSGTRLTVV.

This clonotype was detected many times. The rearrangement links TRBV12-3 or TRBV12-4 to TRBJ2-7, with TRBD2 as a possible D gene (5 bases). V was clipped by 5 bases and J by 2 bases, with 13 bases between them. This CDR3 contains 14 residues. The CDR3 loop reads CASSRRTDTYEQYF. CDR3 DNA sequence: TGTGCCAGCAGTCGGAGGACCGATACCTACGAGCAGTACTTC.